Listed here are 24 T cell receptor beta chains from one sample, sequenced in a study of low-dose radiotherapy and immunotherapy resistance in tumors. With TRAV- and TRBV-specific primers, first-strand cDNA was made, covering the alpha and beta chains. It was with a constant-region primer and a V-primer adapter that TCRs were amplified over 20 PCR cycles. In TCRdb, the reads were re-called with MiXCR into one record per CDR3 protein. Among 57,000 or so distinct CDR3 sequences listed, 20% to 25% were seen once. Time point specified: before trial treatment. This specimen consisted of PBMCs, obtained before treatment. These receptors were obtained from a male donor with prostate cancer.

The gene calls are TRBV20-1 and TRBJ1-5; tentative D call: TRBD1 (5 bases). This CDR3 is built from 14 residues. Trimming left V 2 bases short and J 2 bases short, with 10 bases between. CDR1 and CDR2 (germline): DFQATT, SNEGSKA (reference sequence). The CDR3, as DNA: TGCAGTGCTAGACCAGGACATCGCAATCAGCCCCAGCATTTT. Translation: CSARPGHRNQPQHF.

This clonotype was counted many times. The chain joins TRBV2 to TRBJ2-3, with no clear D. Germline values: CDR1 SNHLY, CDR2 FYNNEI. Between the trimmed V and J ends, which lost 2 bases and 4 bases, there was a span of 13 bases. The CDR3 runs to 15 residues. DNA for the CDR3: TGTGCCAGCAGTGAATCGGCCAACGGACCAGATACGCAGTATTTT. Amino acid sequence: CASSESANGPDTQYF.

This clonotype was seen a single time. CDR3 sequence (DNA): TGTGCCAGCAGGGGGACGGGGGGAGCAACTAATGAAAAACTGTTTTTT. Residues: CASRGTGGATNEKLFF. The chain links TRBV27 to TRBJ1-4; weak D call: TRBD1 (5 bases). The germline V gene has CDR1 MNHEY and CDR2 SMNVEV (reference sequence). The CDR3 is 16 amino acids. V lost 6 bases and J lost 0, with 14 bases in between.

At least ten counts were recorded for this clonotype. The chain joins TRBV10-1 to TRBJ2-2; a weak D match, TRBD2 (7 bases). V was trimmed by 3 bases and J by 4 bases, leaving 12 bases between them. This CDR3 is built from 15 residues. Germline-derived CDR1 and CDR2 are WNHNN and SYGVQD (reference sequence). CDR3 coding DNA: TGCGCCAGCAGTGATGGGGGGGCGGGCACCGGGGAGCTGTTTTTT. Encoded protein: CASSDGGAGTGELFF.

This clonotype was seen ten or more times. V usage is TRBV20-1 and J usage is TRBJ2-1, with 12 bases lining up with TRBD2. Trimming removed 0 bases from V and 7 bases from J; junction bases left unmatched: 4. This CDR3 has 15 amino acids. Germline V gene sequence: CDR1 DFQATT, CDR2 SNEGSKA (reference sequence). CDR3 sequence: CSAREASGRVNEQFF. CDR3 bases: TGCAGTGCTAGAGAAGCTAGCGGGAGGGTAAATGAGCAGTTCTTC.

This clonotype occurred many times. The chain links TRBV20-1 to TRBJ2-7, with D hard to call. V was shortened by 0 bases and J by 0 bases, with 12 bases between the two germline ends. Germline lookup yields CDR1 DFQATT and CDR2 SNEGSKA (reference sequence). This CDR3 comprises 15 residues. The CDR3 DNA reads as TGCAGTGCTAGAGATGCGGCAACGAGCTCCTACGAGCAGTACTTC. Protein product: CSARDAATSSYEQYF.

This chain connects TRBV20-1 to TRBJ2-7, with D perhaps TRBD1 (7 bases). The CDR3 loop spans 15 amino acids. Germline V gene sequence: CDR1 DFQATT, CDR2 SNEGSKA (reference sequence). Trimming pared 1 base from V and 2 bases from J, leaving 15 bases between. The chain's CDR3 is CSARGGQGGTYEQYF. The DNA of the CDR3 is TGCAGTGCTAGAGGTGGTCAGGGGGGCACCTACGAGCAGTACTTC.

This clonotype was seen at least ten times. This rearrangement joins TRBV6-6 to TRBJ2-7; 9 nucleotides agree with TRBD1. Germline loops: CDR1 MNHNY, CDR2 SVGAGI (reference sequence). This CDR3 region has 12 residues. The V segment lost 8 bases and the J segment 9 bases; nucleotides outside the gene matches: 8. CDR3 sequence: CASSGQGAGQYF. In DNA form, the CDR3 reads TGTGCCAGCTCGGGACAGGGAGCTGGGCAGTACTTC.

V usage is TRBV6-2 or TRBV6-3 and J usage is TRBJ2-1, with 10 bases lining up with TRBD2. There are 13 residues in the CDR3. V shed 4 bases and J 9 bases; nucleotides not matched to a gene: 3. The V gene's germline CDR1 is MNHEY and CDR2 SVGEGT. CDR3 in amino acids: CASSLAGGFEQFF. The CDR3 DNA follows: TGTGCCAGCAGTTTAGCGGGAGGATTTGAGCAGTTCTTC.

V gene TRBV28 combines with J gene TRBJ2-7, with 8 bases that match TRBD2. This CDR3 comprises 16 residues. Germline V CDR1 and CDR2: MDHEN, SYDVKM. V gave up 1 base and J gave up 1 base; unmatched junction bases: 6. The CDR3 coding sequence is TGTGCCAGCAGTTTATTGGGAAGCGGGGGATCCTACGAGCAGTACTTC. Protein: CASSLLGSGGSYEQYF.

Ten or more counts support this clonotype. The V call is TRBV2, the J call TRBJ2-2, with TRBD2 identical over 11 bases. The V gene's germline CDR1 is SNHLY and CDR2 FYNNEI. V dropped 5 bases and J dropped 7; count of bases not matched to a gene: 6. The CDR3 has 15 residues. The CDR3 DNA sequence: TGTGCCAGCAGTACACTAGCGGGAGTAAACGGGGAGCTGTTTTTT. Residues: CASSTLAGVNGELFF.

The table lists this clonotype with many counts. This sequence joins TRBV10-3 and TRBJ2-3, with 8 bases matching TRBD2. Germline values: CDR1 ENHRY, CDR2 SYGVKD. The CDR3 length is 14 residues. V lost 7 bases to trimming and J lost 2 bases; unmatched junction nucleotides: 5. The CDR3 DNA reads TGTGCCATCAACGGGGGGGGCCTCACAGATACGCAGTATTTT. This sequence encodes CAINGGGLTDTQYF.

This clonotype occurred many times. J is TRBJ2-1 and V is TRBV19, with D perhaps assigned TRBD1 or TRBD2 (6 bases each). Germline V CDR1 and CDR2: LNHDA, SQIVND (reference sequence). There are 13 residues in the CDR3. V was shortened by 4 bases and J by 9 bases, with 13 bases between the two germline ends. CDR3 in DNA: TGTGCCAGTAGTAGCGGAGGAGGGGGTGAGCAGTTCTTC. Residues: CASSSGGGGEQFF.

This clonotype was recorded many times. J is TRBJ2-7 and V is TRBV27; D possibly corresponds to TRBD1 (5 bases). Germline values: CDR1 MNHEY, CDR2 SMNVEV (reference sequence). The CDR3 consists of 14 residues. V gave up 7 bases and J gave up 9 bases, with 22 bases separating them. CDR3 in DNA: TGTGCCAGCACCACCACAGGTCTCCGATCAAGGCAGTACTTC. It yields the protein CASTTTGLRSRQYF.

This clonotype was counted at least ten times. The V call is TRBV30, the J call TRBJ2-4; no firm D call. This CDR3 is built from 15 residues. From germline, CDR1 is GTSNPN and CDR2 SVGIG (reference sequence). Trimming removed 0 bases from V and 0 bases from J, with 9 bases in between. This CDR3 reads CAWSVGQTAKNIQYF. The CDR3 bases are TGTGCCTGGAGTGTAGGCCAGACAGCCAAAAACATTCAGTACTTC.

The CDR3 loop reads CASRTTPTGTGDSGELFF. CDR3 DNA sequence: TGTGCCAGCAGGACGACACCCACCGGGACAGGGGATTCCGGGGAGCTGTTTTTT. This chain links TRBV5-5 with TRBJ2-2; 10 nucleotides line up with TRBD1. Germline assignment: CDR1 SGHKS and CDR2 YYEKEE (reference sequence). The CDR3 contains 18 residues. V trimming: 5 bases; J trimming: 6 bases; junction bases outside the gene matches: 16.

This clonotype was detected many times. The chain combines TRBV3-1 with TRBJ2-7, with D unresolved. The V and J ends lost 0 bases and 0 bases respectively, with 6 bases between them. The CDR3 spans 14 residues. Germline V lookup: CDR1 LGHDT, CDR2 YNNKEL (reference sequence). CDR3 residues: CASSQESVSYEQYF. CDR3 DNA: TGTGCCAGCAGCCAAGAATCCGTCTCCTACGAGCAGTACTTC.

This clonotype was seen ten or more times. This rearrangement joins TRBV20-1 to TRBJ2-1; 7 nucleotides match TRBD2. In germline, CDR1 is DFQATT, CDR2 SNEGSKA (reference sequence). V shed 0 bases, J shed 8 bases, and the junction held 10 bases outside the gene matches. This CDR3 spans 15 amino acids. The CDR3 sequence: CSARDPAGAPHEQFF. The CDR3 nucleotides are TGCAGTGCTAGAGATCCGGCGGGAGCACCCCATGAGCAGTTCTTC.

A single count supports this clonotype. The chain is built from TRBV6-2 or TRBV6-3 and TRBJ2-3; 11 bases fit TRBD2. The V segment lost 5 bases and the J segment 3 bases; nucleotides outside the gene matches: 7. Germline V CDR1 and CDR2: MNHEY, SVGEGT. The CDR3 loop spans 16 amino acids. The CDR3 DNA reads TGTGCCAGCAGTGTCGGGACTAGCGGAGCTACAGATACGCAGTATTTT. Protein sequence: CASSVGTSGATDTQYF.

DNA of the CDR3: TGCGCCAGCACTAGCATACATGGGGTCTCTGGGGCCAACGTCCTGACTTTC. Amino acids: CASTSIHGVSGANVLTF. The chain recombines TRBV23-1 with TRBJ2-6; possibly TRBD2 for D (5 bases). TRBV23-1 has ORF status, its function being uncertain. Trimming took 7 bases from V and 0 from J, leaving 16 bases between them. This CDR3 comprises 17 residues.

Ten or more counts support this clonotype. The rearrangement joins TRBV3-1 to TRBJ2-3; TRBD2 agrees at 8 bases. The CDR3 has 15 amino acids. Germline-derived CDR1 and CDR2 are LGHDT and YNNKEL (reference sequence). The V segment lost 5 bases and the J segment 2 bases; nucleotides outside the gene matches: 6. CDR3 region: CASSNGGGNTDTQYF. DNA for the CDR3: TGTGCCAGCAGCAACGGGGGGGGGAACACAGATACGCAGTATTTT.

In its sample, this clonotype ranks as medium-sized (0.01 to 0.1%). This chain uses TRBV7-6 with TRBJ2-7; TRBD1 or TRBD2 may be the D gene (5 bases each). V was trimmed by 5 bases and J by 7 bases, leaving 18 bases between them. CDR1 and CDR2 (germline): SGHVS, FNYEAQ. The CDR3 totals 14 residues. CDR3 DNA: TGTGCCAGCAGCCGAGACGTCGAGGGGTATGAGCAGTACTTC. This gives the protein CASSRDVEGYEQYF.

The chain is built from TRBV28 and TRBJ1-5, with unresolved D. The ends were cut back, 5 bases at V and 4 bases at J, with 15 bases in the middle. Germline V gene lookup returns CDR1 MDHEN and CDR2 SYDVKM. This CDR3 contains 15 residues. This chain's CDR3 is CASSPPGPGNQPQHF. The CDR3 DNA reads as TGTGCCAGCAGTCCCCCGGGCCCGGGGAATCAGCCCCAGCATTTT.

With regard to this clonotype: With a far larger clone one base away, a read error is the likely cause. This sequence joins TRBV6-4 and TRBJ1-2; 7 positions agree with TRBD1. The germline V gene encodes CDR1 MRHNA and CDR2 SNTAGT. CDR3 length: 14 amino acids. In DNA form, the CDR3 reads TGTGCCAGCAGGCGGACCGGGACAGATTATGGCTACGCCTTC. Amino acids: CASRRTGTDYGYAF.